This TCR beta chain stems from a study of blood T cell repertoires in COVID-19. Study-wide background: Spain, Italy and the United States supplied samples that represented acute and convalescent COVID-19. The cDNA or gDNA used as material had been derived from T cells, B-cell-depleted T cells, or PBMCs.

Germline V gene sequence: CDR1 MNHNY, CDR2 SVGAGI (reference sequence). The CDR3 sequence is 14 residues long. The V end lost 5 bases, the J end lost 9 bases, and 17 bases lay between the germline ends. Measured with immunoSEQ multiplex PCR; TCRdb has only the in-frame clones, and not every one. The table records about 350,000 clones, roughly 90% of them present only once. Material for sequencing was peripheral blood. The chain links TRBV6-6 to TRBJ1-5; TRBD1 might be the D (6 bases). This clonotype was obtained from a woman aged 60 to 75 with COVID-19, enrolled during active disease. The CDR3 region has the DNA TGTGCCAGCAGTGATACAGGGCCCCCGGGGCCCCAGCATTTT. Protein product: CASSDTGPPGPQHF.